This passage covers 6 T cell receptor beta chains from one sample sequenced in a study of control samples from healthy donors and cancer patients. Sequenced by immunoSEQ multiplex PCR; TCRdb stores in-frame clones only, minus some. Of 100,000 to 150,000 clones in the sample, around 90% were seen once. Source material: blood. The receptors shown here come from a man aged 18 to 30 in good health.

The V gene is TRBV6-5, the J gene TRBJ2-6; weak D call: TRBD2 (6 bases). This CDR3 has 13 residues. The germline V gene has CDR1 MNHEY and CDR2 SVGAGI. Trimming removed 11 bases from V and 3 bases from J, with 11 bases in between. The CDR3 sequence is CASRGIGANVLTF. The CDR3 bases are TGTGCCTCACGGGGGATTGGGGCCAACGTCCTGACTTTC.

A few counts support this clone. As DNA, the CDR3 is TGCGCCAGCAGTCAATCTACGGGCAGAGCTAATCAGCCCCAGCATTTT. Its translation: CASSQSTGRANQPQHF. The chain couples TRBV23-1 to TRBJ1-5; D uncertain. TRBV23-1 is noted as an ORF with a role that remains uncertain. V gave up 0 bases and J gave up 4 bases, with 13 bases separating them. The CDR3 totals 16 residues.

The sample holds one count of this clone. The chain combines TRBV7-2 with TRBJ1-5; a possible D gene is TRBD1 (5 bases). The germline gives CDR1 SGHTA, CDR2 FQGNSA. The CDR3 has 12 amino acids. Trimming left V 4 bases short and J 4 bases short, with 5 bases between. CDR3 DNA: TGTGCCAGCAGCTGGGGGAATCAGCCCCAGCATTTT. Protein sequence: CASSWGNQPQHF.

The chain joins TRBV18 to TRBJ1-1; D ambiguous. The V end lost 0 bases, the J end lost 9 bases, and 8 bases lay between the germline ends. The CDR3 contains 12 residues. CDR1 KGHSH and CDR2 LQKENI come from the germline V gene. As DNA, the CDR3 is TGTGCCAGCTCACCACCAATGGGTAAAGCTTTCTTT. Its translation: CASSPPMGKAFF.

The rearrangement links TRBV24-1 to TRBJ2-2; TRBD1 matches 8 bases. V was clipped by 4 bases and J by 6 bases; unmatched bases: 9. CDR3 length equals 16 residues. Germline V gene data show CDR1 as KGHDR and CDR2 as SFDVKD. Here the CDR3 DNA reads TGTGCCACCAGTGACTCCGGGACAGGAATCCCCGGGGAGCTGTTTTTT. Encoded protein: CATSDSGTGIPGELFF.

The table lists this clone with a count of one. The chain couples TRBV3-1 (or the pseudogene TRBV3-2) to TRBJ1-2; D is unclear. CDR3 size: 14 residues. The V end was cut by 0 bases, the J end by 4 bases, with 9 bases between. The V gene's germline CDR1 is LGHDT and CDR2 YNNKEL (reference sequence). CDR3 sequence: CASSQEGRIYGYTF. The CDR3, as DNA: TGTGCCAGCAGCCAAGAAGGCAGAATCTATGGCTACACCTTC.